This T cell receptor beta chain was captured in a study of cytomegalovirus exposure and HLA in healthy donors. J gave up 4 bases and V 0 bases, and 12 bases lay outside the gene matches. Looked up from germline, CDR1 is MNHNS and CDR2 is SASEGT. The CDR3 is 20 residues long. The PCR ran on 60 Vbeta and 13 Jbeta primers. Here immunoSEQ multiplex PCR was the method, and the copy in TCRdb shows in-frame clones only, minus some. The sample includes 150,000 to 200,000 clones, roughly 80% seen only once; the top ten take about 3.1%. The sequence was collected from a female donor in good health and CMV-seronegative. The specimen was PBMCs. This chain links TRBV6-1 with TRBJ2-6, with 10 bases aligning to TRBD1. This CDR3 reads CASSEAWGTGAGSGANVLTF. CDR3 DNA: TGTGCCAGCAGTGAAGCGTGGGGGACAGGGGCCGGGTCAGGGGCCAACGTCCTGACTTTC.